Following are 21 T cell receptor beta chains from one sample sequenced in a study of blood T cell repertoires in COVID-19. Here immunoSEQ multiplex PCR was the method, and the copy in TCRdb shows in-frame clones only, minus some. The table includes 250,000 to 350,000 clones, about nine tenths detected once. The sequencing sample was made of peripheral blood. These receptors came from a woman under 40 with COVID-19, enrolled during active disease.

The V call is TRBV27, the J call TRBJ2-7, with D perhaps TRBD2 (7 bases). Trimming pared 2 bases from V and 4 bases from J, leaving 15 bases between. This CDR3 spans 15 amino acids. Germline lookup yields CDR1 MNHEY and CDR2 SMNVEV (reference sequence). The CDR3 reads CASSLRGGRVYEQYF. In nucleotides, the CDR3 is TGTGCCAGCAGTTTAAGGGGGGGGAGGGTTTACGAGCAGTACTTC.

This clone has a single count. V gene TRBV18 combines with J gene TRBJ2-2; D remains unclear. V lost 3 bases, J lost 3 bases, and 5 bases lay in between. The CDR3 has 13 amino acids. CDR1 is KGHSH, CDR2 LQKENI, per germline. CDR3 loop: CASSPLHTGELFF. The CDR3, as DNA: TGTGCCAGCTCACCCCTCCACACCGGGGAGCTGTTTTTT.

The V call is TRBV4-1, the J call TRBJ2-5; 9 positions agree with TRBD1. CDR1 MGHRA and CDR2 YSYEKL come from the germline V gene. Trimming cost V 3 bases and J 6 bases; bases outside gene matches: 11. The CDR3 extends over 16 amino acids. CDR3 residues: CASSQAITGGLKTQYF. The CDR3 nucleotides read TGCGCCAGCAGCCAGGCTATTACAGGGGGCTTGAAGACCCAGTACTTC.

This clone appeared a single time. The chain is built from TRBV5-1 and TRBJ2-1, with 13 bases that match TRBD2. This CDR3 is 15 amino acids long. Looked up from germline, CDR1 is SGHRS and CDR2 is YFSETQ. V shed 4 bases and J 6 bases; nucleotides not matched to a gene: 4. CDR3 sequence: CASSGLAGVGNEQFF. For the CDR3, the DNA is TGCGCCAGCAGCGGACTAGCGGGAGTTGGCAATGAGCAGTTCTTC.

The J gene is TRBJ1-1, the V gene TRBV25-1, with unresolved D. The V end was cut by 1 base, the J end by 11 bases, with 14 bases between. Per germline, CDR1 MGHDK and CDR2 SYGVNS. The CDR3 consists of 13 residues. This CDR3 reads CASSEWAAGEAFF. The CDR3 bases are TGTGCCAGCAGTGAATGGGCAGCCGGGGAGGCTTTCTTT.

V gene TRBV4-1 combines with J gene TRBJ1-2; a weak D match, TRBD1 (5 bases). This CDR3 has 15 amino acids. Per the germline V gene, CDR1 is MGHRA and CDR2 is YSYEKL. Trimming removed 0 bases from V and 4 bases from J, with 12 bases in between. As DNA, the CDR3 is TGCGCCAGCAGCCAAGATCAGAAACAGGTCTATGGCTACACCTTC. This translates into CASSQDQKQVYGYTF.

This clone has only one observation. This CDR3 reads CASSQVGLANYGYTF. CDR3 sequence (DNA): TGCGCCAGCAGCCAGGTCGGACTTGCTAACTATGGCTACACCTTC. This sequence joins TRBV4-1 and TRBJ1-2; D unclear. V was trimmed by 3 bases and J by 0 bases, leaving 11 bases between them. This CDR3 region has 15 residues. From germline, CDR1 is MGHRA and CDR2 YSYEKL.

The CDR3 protein is CASSQASDSNYGYTF. CDR3 DNA sequence: TGCGCCAGCAGCCAAGCATCAGACAGTAACTATGGCTACACCTTC. The genes are TRBV4-1 and TRBJ1-2, with D tentatively TRBD1 (5 bases). Germline values: CDR1 MGHRA, CDR2 YSYEKL. V was clipped by 1 base and J by 1 base, with 10 bases between them. The CDR3 sequence is 15 residues long.

This clone was picked up a small number of times. The chain is built from TRBV6-5 and TRBJ2-7, with 10 bases that match TRBD2. Trimming at V came to 5 bases and at J to 3 bases, leaving 4 bases not matched to a gene. Germline V lookup: CDR1 MNHEY, CDR2 SVGAGI. The CDR3 runs to 14 residues. In nucleotides, the CDR3 is TGTGCCAGCAGTACTAGCGGGGATAGCTACGAGCAGTACTTC. Residues: CASSTSGDSYEQYF.

This clone was seen once. Other DNA sequences in this sample translate to the same CDR3. This rearrangement joins TRBV6-5 to TRBJ2-7; D is possibly TRBD1 (5 bases). The CDR3 extends over 14 amino acids. Trimming took 0 bases from V and 3 from J, leaving 9 bases between them. The germline gives CDR1 MNHEY, CDR2 SVGAGI. The CDR3 reads CASSYSGRVYEQYF. The CDR3 DNA follows: TGTGCCAGCAGTTACTCGGGCAGGGTCTACGAGCAGTACTTC.

CDR3 sequence: CASTGHNNSPLHF. CDR3 sequence (DNA): TGTGCCAGCACGGGACATAATAATTCACCCCTCCACTTT. V and J are TRBV6-1 and TRBJ1-6; the D gene is possibly TRBD1 (6 bases). V was clipped by 7 bases and J by 5 bases, with 9 bases between them. Germline CDR1 MNHNS, CDR2 SASEGT. CDR3 size: 13 residues.

This chain joins TRBV19 and TRBJ1-5; D gene unclear. Germline V gives CDR1 LNHDA, CDR2 SQIVND (reference sequence). V lost 9 bases to trimming and J lost 0 bases, with 15 bases between them. The CDR3 length is 15 residues. This CDR3 reads CASTNRGVSNQPQHF. CDR3 bases: TGTGCCAGCACAAACCGGGGAGTTAGCAATCAGCCCCAGCATTTT.

The chain uses TRBV6-5 and TRBJ1-2, with TRBD1 matching 7 bases. Germline V gene data show CDR1 as MNHEY and CDR2 as SVGAGI. The CDR3 sequence is 15 residues long. V shed 4 bases and J 8 bases; nucleotides not matched to a gene: 13. The CDR3 spells CASSSLGGGPGGYTF. CDR3 nucleotides: TGTGCCAGCAGTTCTTTAGGGGGCGGACCGGGAGGCTACACCTTC.

The chain combines TRBV10-2 with TRBJ2-3; 7 positions match TRBD1. This CDR3 is 14 amino acids long. V gave up 6 bases and J gave up 5 bases; unmatched junction bases: 8. Germline CDR1 WSHSY, CDR2 SAAADI. CDR3 protein: CASRETGRVDTQYF. CDR3 nucleotides: TGCGCCAGCAGAGAGACAGGGCGCGTAGATACGCAGTATTTT.

The chain couples TRBV28 to TRBJ2-2; 8 nucleotides match TRBD1. The CDR3 contains 13 residues. The V gene end was trimmed by 6 bases and the J gene end by 5 bases; junction bases not matched to a gene: 2. Germline V gene sequence: CDR1 MDHEN, CDR2 SYDVKM. CDR3 sequence (DNA): TGTGCCAGCAGGGGACAGGATACCGGGGAGCTGTTTTTT. It yields the protein CASRGQDTGELFF.

The V and J genes are TRBV6-2 or TRBV6-3 and TRBJ2-7; 8 positions match TRBD2. CDR1 and CDR2 from the germline V gene are MNHEY and SVGEGT. V shed 7 bases, J shed 3 bases, and the junction held 11 bases outside the gene matches. This CDR3 contains 15 residues. The CDR3 protein is CASIPSGGSFYEQYF. For the CDR3, the DNA is TGTGCCAGCATCCCCAGCGGGGGAAGTTTCTACGAGCAGTACTTC.

V is TRBV6-5 and J is TRBJ2-2, with D perhaps matching TRBD2 (5 bases). Germline CDR1 MNHEY, CDR2 SVGAGI. Trimming stripped 0 bases from V and 4 bases from J, with 9 bases between. The length of the CDR3 is 15 residues. Written as DNA, the CDR3 is TGTGCCAGCAGTTACTCGACTAAAAGCACCGGGGAGCTGTTTTTT. This gives the protein CASSYSTKSTGELFF.

This chain links TRBV19 with TRBJ2-1; D not certain. V lost 9 bases and J lost 0, with 18 bases in between. The CDR3 extends over 16 amino acids. CDR1 and CDR2 from the germline V gene are LNHDA and SQIVND (reference sequence). DNA of the CDR3: TGTGCCAGCGCGGCCCTAACGGCGAGCTCCTACAATGAGCAGTTCTTC. It translates to CASAALTASSYNEQFF.

CDR3 in DNA: TGTGCCAGCAGTTACGGCGGGGTACGGTCACCCCTCCACTTT. This gives the protein CASSYGGVRSPLHF. This chain connects TRBV6-5 to TRBJ1-6; D call uncertain. Per the germline V gene, CDR1 is MNHEY and CDR2 is SVGAGI. The CDR3 has 14 residues. V was clipped by 2 bases and J by 10 bases, with 12 bases between them.

About this clone itself: The sample carries other DNA sequences with the same CDR3. The rearrangement uses TRBV28 and TRBJ1-3; D perhaps matches TRBD1 (5 bases). The length of the CDR3 is 14 residues. CDR1 and CDR2 (germline): MDHEN, SYDVKM. V dropped 6 bases and J dropped 2 bases, with 11 bases sitting between them. CDR3 DNA sequence: TGTGCCAGCAGCTCCGGAGGGGCTGGAAACACCATATATTTT. It translates to CASSSGGAGNTIYF. Variable domain in full (rest from reference TRBV28 and TRBJ1-3): DVKVTQSSRYLVKRTGEKVFLECVQDMDHENMFWYRQDPGLGLRLIYFSYDVKMKEKGDIPEGYSVSREKKERFSLILESASTNQTSMYLCASSSGGAGNTIYFGEGSWLTVV.

The chain combines TRBV7-2 with TRBJ2-2; 7 bases match TRBD2. Trimming at V came to 4 bases and at J to 7 bases, leaving 6 bases not matched to a gene. CDR1 is SGHTA and CDR2 is FQGNSA in the germline V gene. The CDR3 totals 14 residues. CDR3 protein: CASSSQWGGGELFF. CDR3 coding DNA: TGTGCCAGCAGCTCCCAATGGGGGGGCGGGGAGCTGTTTTTT.